Included here is one T cell receptor beta chain sequence, with context. The record originates from a study of blood T cell repertoires in COVID-19. Germline-derived CDR1 and CDR2 are SNHLY and FYNNEI. V dropped 10 bases and J dropped 1; count of bases not matched to a gene: 10. The CDR3 has 15 amino acids. The assay was immunoSEQ multiplex PCR, and TCRdb's table has in-frame clones only and misses some. The sample holds 400,000 to 450,000 clones, roughly 88% seen once. This chain connects TRBV2 to TRBJ1-1, with 9 bases matching TRBD1. This receptor was taken from a man aged 18 to 35 who had recovered from COVID-19. The sample comprised PBMCs or T cells enriched from blood (not recorded which). CDR3 coding DNA: TGTGCCACCTTACACAGGGGGCTCGGGAACACTGAAGCTTTCTTT. Translating it yields CATLHRGLGNTEAFF.